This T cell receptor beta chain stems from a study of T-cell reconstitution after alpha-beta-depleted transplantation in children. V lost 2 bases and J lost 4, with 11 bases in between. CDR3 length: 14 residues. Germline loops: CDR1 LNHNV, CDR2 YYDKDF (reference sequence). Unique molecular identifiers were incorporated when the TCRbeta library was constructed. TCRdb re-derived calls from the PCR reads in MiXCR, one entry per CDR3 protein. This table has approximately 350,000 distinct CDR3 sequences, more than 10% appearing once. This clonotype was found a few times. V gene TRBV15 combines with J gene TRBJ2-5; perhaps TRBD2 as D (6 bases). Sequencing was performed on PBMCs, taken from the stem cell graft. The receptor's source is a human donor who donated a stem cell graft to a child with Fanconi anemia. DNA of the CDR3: TGTGCCACCAGCAGACCTTCCGGGGGAGAGACCCAGTACTTC. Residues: CATSRPSGGETQYF.